The 19 T cell receptor beta chains below come from one sample, sequenced in a study of tumor and adjacent non-tumor tissue in lung cancer. A modified ARM-PCR protocol with three rounds of nested PCR amplified TCRbeta. TCRdb processed the multiplex PCR reads anew with MiXCR; each CDR3 protein has one entry. In the table there are approximately 90,000 distinct CDR3 sequences, around 59% of which are singletons. The template was RNA from unsorted bulk tissue. Sequenced: lung tumor tissue. These receptors originate from a man between 65 and 85 years old with non-small cell lung cancer.

With regard to this clonotype: One end of the junction varies from germline; a read error may be responsible. V gene TRBV11-2 combines with J gene TRBJ2-1; TRBD2 is a possible D gene (5 bases). In germline, CDR1 is SGHAT, CDR2 FQNNGV. The CDR3 is 14 amino acids. CDR3 residues: CASIQGLSGNEQFF. The CDR3 DNA reads as TGCGCCAGCATCCAAGGACTTTCGGGGAATGAGCAGTTCTTC.

On this clonotype: The junction departs from the called germline gene at one end, perhaps through a read error. The chain joins TRBV10-3 to TRBJ2-2; possibly TRBD2 for D (7 bases). The CDR3 is 16 amino acids. The germline V gene encodes CDR1 ENHRY and CDR2 SYGVKD. CDR3 bases: TGTGTCATCAGTGAGCGGGCGGGGGCTAGAACCGGGGAGCTGTTTTTT. Protein sequence: CVISERAGARTGELFF.

With respect to this clonotype: No conserved phenylalanine or tryptophan ends this CDR3, so it is likely a read error. V usage is TRBV11-2 and J usage is TRBJ2-7, with D uncertain. The V end lost 2 bases, the J end lost 4 bases, and 9 bases lay between the germline ends. The CDR3 is 13 amino acids. Germline-derived CDR1 and CDR2 are SGHAT and FQNNGV. The CDR3 is CASSLNLGYEQYL. The CDR3 bases are TGTGCCAGCAGCTTAAATCTAGGGTACGAGCAGTACTTA.

Of note for this clonotype: A much larger clone lies one base from this, so it may be a read error. This chain links TRBV6-5 with TRBJ1-2, with 10 bases identical to TRBD1. The junction had 12 bases not matched to a gene; V was cut back by 6 bases and J by 8 bases. The CDR3 runs to 15 residues. CDR1 is MNHEY, CDR2 SVGAGI, per germline. As DNA, the CDR3 is TGTGCCAGCAGCCGGGACAGGGGCCTTACCTGGGGCTACACCTTC. Amino acid sequence: CASSRDRGLTWGYTF.

The chain couples TRBV4-1 to TRBJ2-1; the D gene is possibly TRBD1 (5 bases). The germline V gene encodes CDR1 MGHRA and CDR2 YSYEKL. The germline V and J ends were trimmed by 0 bases and 4 bases, with 13 bases remaining between them. This CDR3 has 16 amino acids. The CDR3 is CASSQERQGSYNEQFF. Written as DNA, the CDR3 is TGCGCCAGCAGCCAAGAGCGGCAGGGCTCTTACAATGAGCAGTTCTTC.

This clonotype was seen ten or more times. This chain links TRBV6-5 with TRBJ1-2; D gene unclear. Trimming shortened V by 2 bases and J by 8 bases, and 21 bases separated the two germline ends. The CDR3 covers 16 residues. Germline assignment: CDR1 MNHEY and CDR2 SVGAGI. The CDR3 DNA sequence: TGTGCCAGCAGTTACAAGGGTTTGGCTGGGATCCACGGCTACACCTTC. Protein: CASSYKGLAGIHGYTF.

V usage is TRBV6-6 and J usage is TRBJ2-1, with TRBD2 identical over 8 bases. J lost 12 bases, V lost 3 bases, and 16 bases had no gene match. There are 16 residues in the CDR3. Germline lookup yields CDR1 MNHNY and CDR2 SVGAGI (reference sequence). CDR3 sequence: CASSYGRVTGGLGQFF. In nucleotides, the CDR3 is TGTGCCAGCAGTTATGGTCGGGTAACGGGGGGGCTTGGGCAGTTCTTC.

Note on this clonotype: One end of the junction fails to match germline, which may point to a read error. V usage is TRBV6-1 and J usage is TRBJ2-2; TRBD2 matches at 14 bases. CDR1 and CDR2 from the germline V gene are MNHNS and SASEGT. The CDR3 is 15 amino acids. The CDR3 DNA reads as TGTGCTAGCAGTGTGGGACTAGCGGGGGTCGGGGAGCTGTTGTTC. As protein: CASSVGLAGVGELLF.

The chain carries TRBV20-1 and TRBJ2-7, with TRBD1 as a possible D gene (5 bases). The CDR3 consists of 11 residues. Germline CDR1 reads DFQATT; CDR2 reads SNEGSKA (reference sequence). Trimming took off 4 bases at V and 8 bases at J, with 12 bases between the two ends. The CDR3 protein is CSATRANQQYF. In nucleotides, the CDR3 is TGCAGTGCTACCAGGGCCAACCAGCAGTACTTC.

The chain links TRBV5-1 to TRBJ2-2, with D uncertain. Germline assignment: CDR1 SGHRS and CDR2 YFSETQ. The CDR3 length is 14 residues. V shed 7 bases and J shed 2 bases, with 12 bases lying between them. The CDR3 DNA reads as TGCGCCAGCGGGGATGGCTTAAACACCGGGGAGCTGTTTTTT. Protein: CASGDGLNTGELFF.

This clonotype showed up many times. Possible read error: a much larger clone is one base away. The J gene is TRBJ2-1, the V gene TRBV6-6; 8 nucleotides line up with TRBD1. The CDR3 spans 14 residues. Germline V gene sequence: CDR1 MNHNY, CDR2 SVGAGI (reference sequence). V gave up 0 bases and J gave up 12 bases; unmatched junction bases: 7. CDR3 nucleotides: TGTGCCAGCAGTTACTCCCACAGGGGGGATGGGCAGTTCTTC. Residues: CASSYSHRGDGQFF.

This clonotype was seen a few times. The DNA for the CDR3 is TGTGCCATCCTCCATGGGGTGGGGGATGGGGCCAACGTCCTGACTTTC. It is translated as CAILHGVGDGANVLTF. The V gene is TRBV7-9, the J gene TRBJ2-6, with D perhaps being TRBD1 or TRBD2 (5 bases each). The CDR3 has 16 amino acids. V was shortened by 10 bases and J by 3 bases, with 19 bases between the two germline ends. CDR1 SEHNR and CDR2 FQNEAQ come from the germline V gene (reference sequence). Variable domain in full (rest from reference TRBV7-9 and TRBJ2-6): DTGVSQNPRHKITKRGQNVTFRCDPISEHNRLYWYRQTLGQGPEFLTYFQNEAQLEKSRLLSDRFSAERPKGSFSTLEIQRTEQGDSAMYLCAILHGVGDGANVLTFGAGSRLTVL.

Details on this clonotype: This may stem from a read error, because a much larger clone lies one nucleotide away. V is TRBV6-1 and J is TRBJ2-7; D is perhaps TRBD1 (5 bases). CDR1 and CDR2 from the germline V gene are MNHNS and SASEGT. CDR3 size: 11 residues. The CDR3 sequence is CASSETTEVNF. The CDR3 nucleotides are TGTGCCAGCAGTGAGACGACAGAGGTGAACTTC.

Comments on this clonotype: A much larger clone is a single base away; this may be a read error. V usage is TRBV12-3 or TRBV12-4 and J usage is TRBJ1-2, with TRBD1 as a possible D gene (6 bases). This CDR3 spans 13 amino acids. Trimming left V 2 bases short and J 10 bases short, with 14 bases between. The CDR3 region is CASSLQGRDDYTF. CDR3 coding DNA: TGTGCCAGCAGTTTACAGGGGCGCGATGACTACACCTTC.

This clonotype was recorded at least ten times. A much larger clone lies one base from this, so it may be a read error. This rearrangement joins TRBV11-2 to TRBJ1-4; 10 bases match TRBD1. Germline assignment: CDR1 SGHAT and CDR2 FQNNGV. This CDR3 has 16 amino acids. The junction had 12 bases not matched to a gene; V was cut back by 7 bases and J by 7 bases. The CDR3 nucleotides read TGTGCCAGCACCGGACAGGGGGTGGCTTCCGGTGAAAAACTGTTTTTT. Translation gives CASTGQGVASGEKLFF.

This clonotype showed up many times. The chain carries TRBV4-1 and TRBJ2-1; tentative D call: TRBD1 (5 bases). Germline CDR1 MGHRA, CDR2 YSYEKL. The CDR3 sequence is 15 residues long. V was shortened by 1 base and J by 3 bases, with 10 bases between the two germline ends. This CDR3 reads CASSQGGTFYNEQFF. As DNA, the CDR3 is TGCGCCAGCAGCCAAGGGGGCACTTTCTACAATGAGCAGTTCTTC.

Worth noting for this clonotype: This sequence may be a read error, since a much larger clone differs from it by one base. The rearrangement joins TRBV28 to TRBJ1-4, with 8 bases fitting TRBD1. This CDR3 contains 14 residues. CDR1 is MDHEN, CDR2 SYDVKM, per germline. With V trimmed by 8 bases and J by 7 bases, 9 bases remained unmatched. CDR3 DNA: TGTGCCAGCGGTGGTGTGACAGGGGTTGAAAAACTGTTTTTT. It yields the protein CASGGVTGVEKLFF.

As regards this clonotype: The junction differs from germline at one of its ends, possibly a read error. The rearrangement joins TRBV10-2 to TRBJ1-5; D remains unclear. The germline V gene has CDR1 WSHSY and CDR2 SAAADI. CDR3 length: 15 amino acids. The CDR3 is CASNEDLIGNQAQHF. The DNA for the CDR3 is TGCGCCAGCAACGAAGATCTTATTGGCAATCAGGCCCAGCATTTT.

A few counts support this clonotype. With a much larger clone just one base away, this may be a read error. No conserved phenylalanine or tryptophan is present at the end of the CDR3, so a read error is the likely explanation. V is TRBV6-2 or TRBV6-3 and J is TRBJ1-6, with D uncertain. CDR1 is MNHEY, CDR2 SVGEGT, per germline. This CDR3 spans 11 amino acids. Trimming stripped 8 bases from V and 9 bases from J, with 8 bases between. Written as DNA, the CDR3 is TGTGCCAGCGCATCCCTTTCACCCCTCCACCTT. Translation: CASASLSPLHL.